The T cell receptor (beta chain) described here comes from a study of blood T cell repertoires in COVID-19. Trimming left V 5 bases short and J 0 bases short, with 11 bases between. The CDR3 is 14 residues long. Germline V gene sequence: CDR1 SGHTA, CDR2 FQGTGA. Data came from immunoSEQ multiplex PCR; TCRdb stores just in-frame clones and leaves some out. The sample consists of roughly 200,000 clones, approximately 87% of them appearing once. The TCR originated in an older person with COVID-19, enrolled during active disease. This chain links TRBV7-3 with TRBJ2-7, with a tentative D call TRBD1 (6 bases). The sequenced sample was peripheral blood. This CDR3 reads CASSPDRNSYEQYF. CDR3 in DNA: TGTGCCAGCAGCCCCGACAGGAACTCCTACGAGCAGTACTTC.